Included here is one T cell receptor beta chain sequence, with context. Here immunoSEQ multiplex PCR was the method, and the copy in TCRdb shows in-frame clones only, minus some. The sample lists 300,000 to 400,000 clones; 80% to 90% were seen once. These data originate in a study of blood T cell repertoires in COVID-19. Germline V CDR1 and CDR2: MGHRA, YSYEKL. This CDR3 contains 12 residues. The ends were cut back, 1 base at V and 6 bases at J, with 6 bases in the middle. Material for sequencing was PBMCs or T cells enriched from blood (not recorded which). The sequence derives from a man between 18 and 29 years old who had recovered from COVID-19. This chain connects TRBV4-1 to TRBJ1-1, with D unclear. For the CDR3, the DNA is TGCGCCAGCAGCCAAGCGGGAGCTGAAGCTTTCTTT. Its protein is CASSQAGAEAFF.